The 23 T cell receptor beta chains given below trace back to one sample, sequenced in a study of blood T cell repertoires in COVID-19. Here immunoSEQ multiplex PCR was the method, and the copy in TCRdb shows in-frame clones only, minus some. The top ten hold less than 4.5% of the sample, which has under 350,000 clones, about 85% seen once. The sample taken for sequencing was peripheral blood. The receptors here all came from a young man with active or convalescent COVID-19.

This clone was seen a handful of times. The J gene is TRBJ2-1, the V gene TRBV2; the match to TRBD2 covers 9 bases. The length of the CDR3 is 14 residues. Germline V gives CDR1 SNHLY, CDR2 FYNNEI. The V segment lost 8 bases and the J segment 0 bases; nucleotides outside the gene matches: 2. The CDR3 bases are TGTGCCAGCTGTAGCGGGAGCTCCTACAATGAGCAGTTCTTC. It yields the protein CASCSGSSYNEQFF.

The table lists this clone with a count of one. This rearrangement joins TRBV7-7 to TRBJ2-5; D perhaps matches TRBD1 (5 bases). V was clipped by 2 bases and J by 4 bases, with 11 bases between them. CDR1 is SSHAT, CDR2 FNYEAQ, per germline (reference sequence). There are 14 residues in the CDR3. CDR3 protein: CASSLRGQGETQYF. CDR3 sequence (DNA): TGTGCCAGCAGCTTAAGAGGCCAGGGAGAGACCCAGTACTTC. The whole variable domain, filled in from reference TRBV7-7 and TRBJ2-5, reads GAGVSQSPRYKVTKRGQDVTLRCDPISSHATLYWYQQALGQGPEFLTYFNYEAQPDKSGLPSDRFSAERPEGSISTLTIQRTEQRDSAMYRCASSLRGQGETQYFGPGTRLLVL.

The chain couples TRBV19 to TRBJ1-4; tentative D call: TRBD1 (6 bases). There are 20 residues in the CDR3. Trimming shortened V by 6 bases and J by 2 bases, and 28 bases separated the two germline ends. Germline loops: CDR1 LNHDA, CDR2 SQIVND (reference sequence). The CDR3 reads CASRKDQGGGRGATNEKLFF. DNA for the CDR3: TGTGCCAGTAGAAAGGACCAAGGCGGGGGGCGAGGGGCGACTAATGAAAAACTGTTTTTT.

The gene calls are TRBV3-1 (or the pseudogene TRBV3-2) and TRBJ1-1, with a tentative D call TRBD1 (5 bases). CDR1 and CDR2 (germline): LGHDT, YNNKEL (reference sequence). Trimming took off 8 bases at V and 3 bases at J, with 13 bases between the two ends. CDR3 length: 13 residues. In DNA form, the CDR3 reads TGTGCCAGCGCCCGCCGGGGGGACACTGAAGCTTTCTTT. Encoded protein: CASARRGDTEAFF.

V usage is TRBV5-1 and J usage is TRBJ2-7; TRBD1 aligns across 8 bases. Germline V CDR1 and CDR2: SGHRS, YFSETQ. V lost 3 bases and J lost 2; bases outside the gene matches: 7. CDR3 length: 15 amino acids. In DNA form, the CDR3 reads TGCGCCAGCAGCTGGCGGACAGGGACAGCCTACGAGCAGTACTTC. Its protein product is CASSWRTGTAYEQYF. The full variable domain, rest sourced from reference TRBV5-1 and TRBJ2-7, is KAGVTQTPRYLIKTRGQQVTLSCSPISGHRSVSWYQQTPGQGLQFLFEYFSETQRNKGNFPGRFSGRQFSNSRSEMNVSTLELGDSALYLCASSWRTGTAYEQYFGPGTRLTVT.

The table lists this clone with a count of one. This chain joins TRBV10-2 and TRBJ2-1; D perhaps matches TRBD2 (6 bases). Trimming left V 10 bases short and J 8 bases short, with 12 bases between. CDR1 is WSHSY and CDR2 is SAAADI in the germline V gene. This CDR3 is 11 amino acids long. The CDR3 DNA reads as TGCGCCACTCTGACGGGGGATGAGCAGTTCTTC. Translating gives CATLTGDEQFF.

The chain links TRBV7-3 to TRBJ2-2; 7 nucleotides align to TRBD1. J gave up 5 bases and V 3 bases, and 6 bases lay outside the gene matches. The CDR3 has 15 amino acids. Germline V gene lookup returns CDR1 SGHTA and CDR2 FQGTGA. CDR3 DNA: TGTGCCAGCAGCTTTAAGGGGGCGGTTACCGGGGAGCTGTTTTTT. Its translation: CASSFKGAVTGELFF.

The rearrangement uses TRBV7-6 and TRBJ2-7; D is possibly TRBD1 (6 bases). From germline, CDR1 is SGHVS and CDR2 FNYEAQ. This CDR3 spans 13 amino acids. Trimming removed 5 bases at V and 2 bases at J, with 10 bases between. DNA for the CDR3: TGTGCCAGCAGCCGTGACAGGACCTACGAGCAGTACTTC. Translated, it gives CASSRDRTYEQYF.

The CDR3 nucleotides are TGCAGTGCTAGTGCTCAGACAGATACGCAGTATTTT. Amino acid sequence: CSASAQTDTQYF. The chain recombines TRBV20-1 with TRBJ2-3, with D hard to call. The V and J ends lost 3 bases and 3 bases respectively, with 7 bases between them. Germline-derived CDR1 and CDR2 are DFQATT and SNEGSKA (reference sequence). The CDR3 extends over 12 amino acids.

The chain recombines TRBV5-4 with TRBJ1-2; D is undetermined. Germline V gives CDR1 SGHNT, CDR2 YYREEE (reference sequence). Trimming took off 0 bases at V and 5 bases at J, with 5 bases between the two ends. This CDR3 comprises 12 residues. CDR3 residues: CASSLADYGYTF. The DNA of the CDR3 is TGTGCCAGCAGCTTGGCAGATTATGGCTACACCTTC.

The chain uses TRBV7-2 and TRBJ2-1; TRBD2 agrees at 9 bases. Unmatched junction bases numbered 11, after V lost 7 bases and J lost 7 bases. This CDR3 contains 15 residues. Germline loops: CDR1 SGHTA, CDR2 FQGNSA. CDR3 sequence reads: CASNTQESGRNEQFF. The CDR3 nucleotides read TGTGCCAGCAACACCCAGGAGAGCGGGAGGAATGAGCAGTTCTTC.

The CDR3 loop reads CASSLGTGGSPLHF. Written as DNA, the CDR3 is TGTGCCAGCAGTTTGGGGACAGGGGGTTCACCCCTCCACTTT. The chain employs TRBV27 and TRBJ1-6; 11 positions agree with TRBD1. The CDR3 spans 14 residues. Germline assignment: CDR1 MNHEY and CDR2 SMNVEV (reference sequence). The V and J ends lost 3 bases and 9 bases, in that order; junction bases with no gene match: 1.

In DNA form, the CDR3 reads TGTGCCAGCAGTTTAGGGACAGGGGCTGAAGCTTTCTTT. Translating gives CASSLGTGAEAFF. The gene calls are TRBV28 and TRBJ1-1; 10 bases agree with TRBD1. The CDR3 consists of 13 residues. Germline V gene data show CDR1 as MDHEN and CDR2 as SYDVKM. Germline trimming cut 2 bases from V and 6 bases from J; bases unmatched to any gene: 0.

The rearrangement uses TRBV13 and TRBJ1-2, with 11 bases that match TRBD1. The CDR3 length is 16 residues. Germline CDR1 reads PRHDT; CDR2 reads FYEKMQ (reference sequence). The V segment lost 0 bases and the J segment 4 bases; nucleotides outside the gene matches: 4. This chain's CDR3 is CASSLGGTGGSYGYTF. The CDR3 coding sequence is TGTGCCAGCAGCTTAGGCGGGACAGGGGGATCCTATGGCTACACCTTC.

This chain joins TRBV7-3 and TRBJ1-1; 8 positions agree with TRBD1. Germline CDR1 SGHTA, CDR2 FQGTGA. V dropped 5 bases and J dropped 3; count of bases not matched to a gene: 2. The CDR3 covers 13 residues. The CDR3 sequence is CASSEDRDTEAFF. In DNA, the CDR3 is TGTGCCAGCAGCGAGGACAGGGACACTGAAGCTTTCTTT. The full variable domain, rest sourced from reference TRBV7-3 and TRBJ1-1, is GAGVSQTPSNKVTEKGKYVELRCDPISGHTALYWYRQSLGQGPEFLIYFQGTGAADDSGLPNDRFFAVRPEGSVSTLKIQRTERGDSAVYLCASSEDRDTEAFFGQGTRLTVV.

This chain links TRBV7-8 with TRBJ2-2; no definite D call. The CDR3 covers 15 residues. Trimming removed 4 bases from V and 0 bases from J, with 9 bases in between. Germline values: CDR1 SGHVS, CDR2 FQNEAQ. This CDR3 reads CASSSDISNTGELFF. CDR3 sequence (DNA): TGTGCCAGCAGCTCCGACATCTCGAACACCGGGGAGCTGTTTTTT.

DNA for the CDR3: TGTGCCAGCAGCTTAGGAGCCGAGACCCAGTACTTC. This gives the protein CASSLGAETQYF. The chain uses TRBV7-9 and TRBJ2-5; D not resolved. CDR1 and CDR2 from the germline V gene are SEHNR and FQNEAQ (reference sequence). CDR3 length equals 12 residues. Deletions cut 1 base from V and 5 bases from J, with 5 bases between. Full variable domain (missing parts from reference TRBV7-9 and TRBJ2-5): DTGVSQNPRHKITKRGQNVTFRCDPISEHNRLYWYRQTLGQGPEFLTYFQNEAQLEKSRLLSDRFSAERPKGSFSTLEIQRTEQGDSAMYLCASSLGAETQYFGPGTRLLVL.

The chain employs TRBV5-1 and TRBJ2-4; 8 positions match TRBD1. J was trimmed by 5 bases and V by 3 bases; bases with no gene match: 10. The CDR3 has 16 residues. The germline V gene encodes CDR1 SGHRS and CDR2 YFSETQ. The CDR3 DNA sequence: TGCGCCAGCAGCTCGAAGACAGGGGTGAGCGAAAACATTCAGTACTTC. Translating it yields CASSSKTGVSENIQYF.

The chain couples TRBV28 to TRBJ2-1, with 8 positions matching TRBD2. The length of the CDR3 is 24 residues. Germline V CDR1 and CDR2: MDHEN, SYDVKM. V lost 3 bases and J lost 9; bases outside the gene matches: 37. The CDR3, as DNA: TGTGCCAGCAGTTTTATTGGGAGTAAAAGAGGGGGATTTGGGAGCGGGAGAAACGTTGGTGAGCAGTTCTTC. It specifies CASSFIGSKRGGFGSGRNVGEQFF.

The J gene is TRBJ2-1, the V gene TRBV9, with TRBD1 matching 10 bases. The J segment lost 8 bases and the V segment lost 4 bases, leaving 6 bases of the junction unmatched. Germline V lookup: CDR1 SGDLS, CDR2 YYNGEE. The CDR3 is 14 amino acids. CDR3 amino acids: CASSPWTGGDEQFF. The CDR3 coding sequence is TGTGCCAGCAGCCCGTGGACAGGGGGTGATGAGCAGTTCTTC.

This sequence joins TRBV5-1 and TRBJ2-3; D ambiguous. Trimming took 1 base from V and 4 from J, leaving 10 bases between them. This CDR3 has 14 amino acids. Germline CDR1 reads SGHRS; CDR2 reads YFSETQ. The CDR3 DNA sequence: TGCGCCAGCAGCTTGCAGCCGGGTGCAGATACGCAGTATTTT. It codes for CASSLQPGADTQYF.

The V and J genes are TRBV7-9 and TRBJ1-6; D is possibly TRBD1 (5 bases). With 6 bases removed from V and 8 bases from J, the gap between germline ends came to 14 bases. In germline, CDR1 is SEHNR, CDR2 FQNEAQ (reference sequence). This CDR3 spans 14 amino acids. The DNA for the CDR3 is TGTGCCAGCAGTCTAGGGGTAGGAGATTCACCCCTCCACTTT. Its protein is CASSLGVGDSPLHF.

This chain joins TRBV5-1 and TRBJ2-3; D is undetermined. Germline V gene sequence: CDR1 SGHRS, CDR2 YFSETQ. The length of the CDR3 is 12 residues. Deletions cut 7 bases from V and 3 bases from J, with 9 bases between. CDR3 DNA: TGCGCCAGCGGATCAGGAACAGATACGCAGTATTTT. Protein: CASGSGTDTQYF.